This T cell receptor beta chain derives from a study of identical twins. Trimming cost V 5 bases and J 6 bases; bases outside gene matches: 10. CDR1 and CDR2 (germline): SNHLY, FYNNEI. CDR3 length equals 18 residues. Note on this clonotype: As yet, its antigen is unknown.

Study results and caveats: Compared with unrelated sharing, twin-shared out-of-frame alpha sequences had more low-probability sequences. Fewer insertions marked abundant cord blood beta clonotypes; young adult naive trended weakly, memory not at all.

cDNA molecules carried unique molecular identifiers, and template switching added a universal primer site. TCRdb analysed the 5' RACE reads with MiXCR anew, one entry per CDR3 protein. The data show nearly 650,000 distinct CDR3 sequences, roughly 7.1% seen once. The same data also went into a second study, on yellow fever vaccine responses in identical twins. Per that paper: Reportedly, the T cell response mounted by twins to vaccine seemed partly convergent, partly personalized.

Material for sequencing was PBMCs. The receptor was isolated from a woman between 18 and 29 years old in good health. V usage is TRBV2 and J usage is TRBJ2-1; 16 nucleotides line up with TRBD2. CDR3 loop: CASSFPGTSGRVLNEQFF. In DNA, the CDR3 is TGTGCCAGCAGTTTCCCCGGGACTAGCGGGAGGGTTCTCAATGAGCAGTTCTTC.